A selection of T cell receptor beta chains follows, all from one sample in a study of beta chain features in type 1 diabetes. Generated by immunoSEQ multiplex PCR, the TCRdb table keeps only in-frame clones and is missing some. The sample records hundreds of thousands of clones, approximately 10% being singletons. Material: naive CD4+ T cells from blood. The receptors derive from a woman between 18 and 29 years old in good health. Each CDR3 is given with its conserved first and last residue. The order of the fields is clone size, D gene, J gene, V gene, CDR3 DNA, CDR3 protein. D genes are given only for firm matches. Only some rows state a clone size, as once, few, many or a class for expanded clones.

clone size: few; D gene: -; J gene: TRBJ1-5; V gene: TRBV30; CDR3 DNA: TGTGCCTGGAGTGTACTCGGGTTTGGACAGCCCCAGCATTTT; CDR3 protein: CAWSVLGFGQPQHF
clone size: -; D gene: TRBD2; J gene: TRBJ2-1; V gene: TRBV18; CDR3 DNA: TGTGCCAGCTCACCGGCTAGCGGGAGAAACGAGCAGTTCTTC; CDR3 protein: CASSPASGRNEQFF
clone size: few; D gene: -; J gene: TRBJ2-3; V gene: TRBV4-1; CDR3 DNA: TGCGCCAGCAGCCACGTAACAGATACGCAGTATTTT; CDR3 protein: CASSHVTDTQYF
clone size: -; D gene: TRBD1; J gene: TRBJ2-1; V gene: TRBV7-3; CDR3 DNA: TGTGCCAGCAGCGGGGACAGGGGCAAGCAGTTCTTC; CDR3 protein: CASSGDRGKQFF
clone size: many; D gene: -; J gene: TRBJ2-4; V gene: TRBV14; CDR3 DNA: TGTGCCAGCAGCACAGGGTTTTCAGCCAAAAACATTCAGTACTTC; CDR3 protein: CASSTGFSAKNIQYF
clone size: -; D gene: TRBD1; J gene: TRBJ1-1; V gene: TRBV5-1; CDR3 DNA: TGCGCCAGCAGCTATACAGGGGACACTGAAGCTTTCTTT; CDR3 protein: CASSYTGDTEAFF
clone size: -; D gene: -; J gene: TRBJ2-7; V gene: TRBV6-6; CDR3 DNA: TGTGCCAGCAGTCAGAGGGACTTCTACTACGAGCAGTACTTC; CDR3 protein: CASSQRDFYYEQYF
clone size: -; D gene: -; J gene: TRBJ2-1; V gene: TRBV27; CDR3 DNA: TGTGCCAGCAGTACCCGGACACCAAACAATGAGCAGTTCTTC; CDR3 protein: CASSTRTPNNEQFF
clone size: few; D gene: -; J gene: TRBJ1-6; V gene: TRBV4-3; CDR3 DNA: TGCGCCAGCAGCCAAGAATACGCCGGGGTCGATTCACCCCTCCACTTT; CDR3 protein: CASSQEYAGVDSPLHF
clone size: -; D gene: -; J gene: TRBJ1-1; V gene: TRBV11-1; CDR3 DNA: TGTGCCAGCAGCTTATACACTGAAGCTTTCTTT; CDR3 protein: CASSLYTEAFF
clone size: -; D gene: -; J gene: TRBJ1-1; V gene: TRBV5-1; CDR3 DNA: TGCGCCAGCAGCTTGTTCCCGGGGAACACTGAAGCTTTCTTT; CDR3 protein: CASSLFPGNTEAFF
clone size: many; D gene: -; J gene: TRBJ1-3; V gene: TRBV6-5; CDR3 DNA: TGTGCCAGCAGAACTGGAAACACCATATATTTT; CDR3 protein: CASRTGNTIYF
clone size: few; D gene: -; J gene: TRBJ2-5; V gene: TRBV6-5; CDR3 DNA: TGTGCCAGCAGGAGGACTCAAAGAGAGACCCAGTACTTC; CDR3 protein: CASRRTQRETQYF
clone size: few; D gene: -; J gene: TRBJ1-5; V gene: TRBV7-7; CDR3 DNA: TGTGCTAGCAGCTCCCAACAAGGTCAGCCCCAGCATTTT; CDR3 protein: CASSSQQGQPQHF
clone size: few; D gene: -; J gene: TRBJ2-4; V gene: TRBV19; CDR3 DNA: TGTGCCACTAGGGGAGCCAAAAACATTCAGTACTTC; CDR3 protein: CATRGAKNIQYF
clone size: few; D gene: -; J gene: TRBJ1-1; V gene: TRBV7-9; CDR3 DNA: TGTGCCAGCAGCTCCTTTACAGGGCAGAACACTGAAGCTTTCTTT; CDR3 protein: CASSSFTGQNTEAFF
clone size: few; D gene: TRBD1; J gene: TRBJ2-5; V gene: TRBV29-1; CDR3 DNA: TGCAGCGCCGGCGACAGGGGGGAGACCCAGTACTTC; CDR3 protein: CSAGDRGETQYF
clone size: few; D gene: -; J gene: TRBJ2-1; V gene: TRBV5-6; CDR3 DNA: TGTGCCAGCAGTTACAGGGCCCGACGCTCCTACAATGAGCAGTTCTTC; CDR3 protein: CASSYRARRSYNEQFF
clone size: -; D gene: -; J gene: TRBJ2-3; V gene: TRBV14; CDR3 DNA: TGTGCCAGCAGCCCAAAGTTCGGGATGGGCACAGATACGCAGTATTTT; CDR3 protein: CASSPKFGMGTDTQYF
clone size: -; D gene: TRBD1; J gene: TRBJ2-1; V gene: TRBV7-3; CDR3 DNA: TGTGCCAGCAGCTTCGGCGGGACAGGGTCCAATGAGCAGTTCTTC; CDR3 protein: CASSFGGTGSNEQFF
clone size: -; D gene: -; J gene: TRBJ2-1; V gene: TRBV4-3; CDR3 DNA: TGCGCCAGCAGCCAGTTCGAACAATACAATGAGCAGTTCTTC; CDR3 protein: CASSQFEQYNEQFF
clone size: few; D gene: -; J gene: TRBJ2-5; V gene: TRBV20-1; CDR3 DNA: TGCAGTGCTGAGACCCAAGAGACCCAGTACTTC; CDR3 protein: CSAETQETQYF
clone size: -; D gene: -; J gene: TRBJ2-7; V gene: TRBV10-3; CDR3 DNA: TGTGCCATCCAAGCTAGGGACCGAACTTCCTACGAGCAGTACTTC; CDR3 protein: CAIQARDRTSYEQYF
clone size: -; D gene: TRBD2; J gene: TRBJ2-1; V gene: TRBV7-9; CDR3 DNA: TGTGCCAGCAGCTACGCGGGAGGGAGGAATGAGCAGTTCTTC; CDR3 protein: CASSYAGGRNEQFF
clone size: -; D gene: TRBD1; J gene: TRBJ1-2; V gene: TRBV30; CDR3 DNA: TGTGCCTCCCAGAGGGCGGGACAGATCTATGGCTACACCTTC; CDR3 protein: CASQRAGQIYGYTF
clone size: -; D gene: TRBD1; J gene: TRBJ1-1; V gene: TRBV29-1; CDR3 DNA: TGCAGCTACTCTACTCACAGGGGCAGTGGCACTGAAGCTTTCTTT; CDR3 protein: CSYSTHRGSGTEAFF
clone size: -; D gene: -; J gene: TRBJ2-5; V gene: TRBV20-1; CDR3 DNA: TGCAGTGCCCCCCAGGGAGAGACCCAGTACTTC; CDR3 protein: CSAPQGETQYF
clone size: -; D gene: -; J gene: TRBJ2-5; V gene: TRBV23-1; CDR3 DNA: TGCGCCAGCAGTCATGGGGGTCAAGAGACCCAGTACTTC; CDR3 protein: CASSHGGQETQYF
clone size: few; D gene: -; J gene: TRBJ2-2; V gene: TRBV2; CDR3 DNA: TGTGCCAGCCCGATAGGCGCCACCGGGGAGCTGTTTTTT; CDR3 protein: CASPIGATGELFF